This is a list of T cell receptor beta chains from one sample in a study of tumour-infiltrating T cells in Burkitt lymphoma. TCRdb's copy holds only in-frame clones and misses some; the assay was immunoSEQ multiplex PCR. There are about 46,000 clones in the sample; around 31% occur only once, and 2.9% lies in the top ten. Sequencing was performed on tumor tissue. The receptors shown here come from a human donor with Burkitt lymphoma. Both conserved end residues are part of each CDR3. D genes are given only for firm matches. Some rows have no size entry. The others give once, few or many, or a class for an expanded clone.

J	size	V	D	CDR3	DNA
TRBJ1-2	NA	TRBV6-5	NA	CASSRTGNYGYTF	TGTGCCAGCAGCCGGACGGGGAACTATGGCTACACCTTC
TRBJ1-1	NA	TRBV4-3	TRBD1	CASSHHLQGGSTEAFF	TGCGCCAGCAGCCACCATCTGCAGGGGGGATCCACTGAAGCTTTCTTT
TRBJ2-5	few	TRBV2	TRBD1	CASRYRLTRGFGQETQYF	TGTGCCAGCAGGTACCGCCTCACCAGGGGGTTCGGCCAAGAGACCCAGTACTTC
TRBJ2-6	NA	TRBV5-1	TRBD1	CASSTGQGPGANVLTF	TGCGCCAGCAGCACAGGACAGGGGCCTGGCGCCAACGTCCTGACTTTC
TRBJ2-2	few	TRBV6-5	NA	CASSYASRNTGELFF	TGTGCCAGCAGTTACGCTAGCCGGAACACCGGGGAGCTGTTTTTT
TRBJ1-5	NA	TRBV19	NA	CASSIDNGGRGGQPQHF	TGTGCCAGTAGTATAGATAACGGTGGTAGGGGTGGTCAGCCCCAGCATTTT
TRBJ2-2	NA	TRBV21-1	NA	CASSKGRAGTGELFF	TGTGCCAGCAGCAAGGGTAGGGCCGGCACCGGGGAGCTGTTTTTT
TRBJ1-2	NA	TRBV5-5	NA	CASSPLPQAGLLRGYTF	TGTGCCAGCAGCCCCCTGCCTCAGGCCGGTCTCCTTAGGGGCTACACCTTC
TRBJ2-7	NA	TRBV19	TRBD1	CASSVGQGAYEQYF	TGTGCCAGTAGTGTGGGACAGGGGGCTTACGAGCAGTACTTC
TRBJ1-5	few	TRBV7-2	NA	CASGFGIEQHF	TGTGCCAGCGGGTTTGGGATCGAGCAGCATTTT
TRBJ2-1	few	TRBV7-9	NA	CASSRQARSNEQFF	TGTGCCAGCAGCCGACAGGCTCGAAGCAATGAGCAGTTCTTC
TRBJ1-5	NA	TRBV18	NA	CASSPEGNQPQHF	TGTGCCAGCTCACCGGAGGGCAATCAGCCCCAGCATTTT
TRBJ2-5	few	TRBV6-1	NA	CASRGGAVQETQYF	TGTGCCAGCAGGGGCGGGGCGGTTCAAGAGACCCAGTACTTC
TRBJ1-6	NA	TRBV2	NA	CASSVGGHSNSPLHF	TGTGCCAGCAGTGTTGGCGGCCATTCGAATTCACCCCTCCACTTT
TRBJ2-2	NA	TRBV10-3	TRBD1	CAINAGQEAGELFF	TGTGCCATCAACGCGGGACAGGAGGCCGGGGAGCTGTTTTTT
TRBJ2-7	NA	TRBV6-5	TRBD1	CASRPAGQGFTEQYF	TGTGCCAGCAGGCCGGCGGGACAGGGATTCACCGAGCAGTACTTC
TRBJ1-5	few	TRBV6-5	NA	CASSYMEGNQPQHF	TGTGCCAGCAGTTATATGGAGGGCAATCAGCCCCAGCATTTT
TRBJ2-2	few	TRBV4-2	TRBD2	CASSQPSGGFGELFF	TGTGCCAGCAGCCAACCTAGCGGGGGGTTCGGGGAGCTGTTTTTT
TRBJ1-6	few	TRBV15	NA	CATRQMFNSPLHF	TGTGCCACGCGACAGATGTTTAATTCACCCCTCCACTTT